This TCR beta chain originates from a study of cytomegalovirus exposure and HLA in healthy donors. General study points: Later work showed greater clonal expansion in HLA-associated TCR beta chains than in equally common others. Sequencing depth roughly uniform across donors was assumed in presence/absence analyses. A later examination showed that TCR association rates differed by HLA locus, with DRB1 most and HLA-C fewest.

This clone has a handful of counts. Antigen unknown. 60 Vbeta and 13 Jbeta primers were used in PCR. Sequenced by immunoSEQ multiplex PCR; TCRdb stores in-frame clones only, minus some. The profile shows around 110,000 clones, 8% to 10% of them singletons. This TCR was sampled from a man in his thirties or forties in good health and CMV-seronegative. The source material was PBMCs.

The CDR3 loop is CASRPLEGEQYF. The DNA of the CDR3 is TGTGCCAGCAGGCCCCTGGAGGGCGAGCAGTACTTC. The chain has TRBV2 and TRBJ2-7; a weak D match, TRBD2 (6 bases). The CDR3 consists of 12 residues. Trimming removed 6 bases from V and 6 bases from J, with 12 bases in between. Per the germline V gene, CDR1 is SNHLY and CDR2 is FYNNEI.